Below, 11 T cell receptor beta chains from the same sample are listed, as sequenced in a study of CD8 T cells in ankylosing spondylitis (TCRdb year 2017). The library was built by means of 5' RACE. The instrument was an Illumina HiSeq 2500. Clones were called with MiXCR by TCRdb after fastp trimmed the public reads at Q25, and only in-frame beta chains were retained. Rows matching on CDR3 protein sequence are summarized as one entry with the most common DNA and genes. The sample table shows tens of thousands of distinct CDR3 sequences, and about 9% are seen once. The ten largest clones capture more than 30% of the sample. Their recognized antigens are unknown. Here is what the overall study found, with its caveats: Blood from ankylosing spondylitis patients appeared to be characterized by a TCR beta motif made up of fewer than ten highly homologous amino acid variants.

What was sequenced was blood, either unsorted or a sorted T cell fraction (not recorded which). These receptors were obtained from a male donor with ankylosing spondylitis.

This clonotype was seen more than once but under ten times. This chain connects TRBV11-1 to TRBJ1-2; D may be TRBD1 (5 bases). V was pared by 1 base and J by 3 bases, with 21 bases between. The CDR3 is 18 residues long. Germline values: CDR1 SGHAT, CDR2 FQDESV (reference sequence). This CDR3 is CASSLGGASGDRHYGYTF. The CDR3 nucleotides are TGTGCCAGCAGCTTAGGAGGAGCTAGCGGGGACCGCCACTATGGCTACACCTTC.

Many counts were recorded for this clonotype. The rearrangement uses TRBV7-9 and TRBJ2-5, with D perhaps TRBD1 (5 bases). CDR1 SEHNR and CDR2 FQNEAQ come from the germline V gene (reference sequence). V lost 5 bases to trimming and J lost 1 base, with 11 bases between them. The CDR3 consists of 14 residues. Here the CDR3 reads CASSAQVPQETQYF. DNA for the CDR3: TGTGCCAGCAGCGCACAGGTACCCCAAGAGACCCAGTACTTC.

This clonotype was counted at least ten times. The rearrangement uses TRBV12-3 or TRBV12-4 and TRBJ2-1; D gene ambiguous. Between the trimmed V and J ends, which lost 1 base and 6 bases, there was a span of 10 bases. This CDR3 has 14 residues. The CDR3 spells CASSLGVGLNEQFF. The CDR3 nucleotides read TGTGCCAGCAGTTTAGGCGTCGGGCTCAATGAGCAGTTCTTC.

The V call is TRBV4-1, the J call TRBJ1-1, with unresolved D. The CDR3 covers 15 residues. Germline loops: CDR1 MGHRA, CDR2 YSYEKL. The V end was cut by 1 base, the J end by 1 base, with 10 bases between. The CDR3 DNA sequence: TGCGCCAGCAGCCAAGTGGGCGAACGGAACACTGAAGCTTTCTTT. Its translation is CASSQVGERNTEAFF.

The V and J genes are TRBV7-2 and TRBJ2-3; 7 nucleotides align to TRBD1. This CDR3 comprises 18 residues. Trimming removed 0 bases from V and 1 base from J; junction bases left unmatched: 10. Germline V gene lookup returns CDR1 SGHTA and CDR2 FQGNSA. CDR3: CASSLAATGPGGTDTQYF. The CDR3 DNA follows: TGTGCCAGCAGCTTAGCCGCGACAGGGCCAGGGGGCACAGATACGCAGTATTTT.

This clonotype was picked up a small number of times. V usage is TRBV27 and J usage is TRBJ2-1; perhaps TRBD2 as D (6 bases). The CDR3 loop spans 16 amino acids. From germline, CDR1 is MNHEY and CDR2 SMNVEV (reference sequence). The V and J ends lost 5 bases and 2 bases respectively, with 16 bases between them. CDR3 residues: CASSLTAGTAYNEQFF. The CDR3 DNA follows: TGTGCCAGCAGTCTGACCGCGGGGACCGCCTACAATGAGCAGTTCTTC.

This clonotype was counted a few times. The rearrangement joins TRBV24-1 to TRBJ1-5; no firm D call. This CDR3 comprises 17 residues. V gave up 5 bases and J gave up 0 bases, with 16 bases separating them. CDR1 KGHDR and CDR2 SFDVKD come from the germline V gene. The CDR3 region has the DNA TGTGCCACCAGTGTTCCCTGGCCGGTTTATAGCAATCAGCCCCAGCATTTT. Protein: CATSVPWPVYSNQPQHF.

This clonotype was counted only a few times. This rearrangement joins TRBV7-8 to TRBJ2-5, with D perhaps TRBD1 (7 bases). Germline lookup yields CDR1 SGHVS and CDR2 FQNEAQ. Trimming pared 1 base from V and 5 bases from J, leaving 17 bases between. This CDR3 region has 16 residues. The CDR3 region is CASSLVQEGAGETQYF. The CDR3 DNA follows: TGTGCCAGCAGCTTAGTTCAGGAGGGGGCCGGGGAGACCCAGTACTTC.

This clonotype was picked up many times. The chain has TRBV11-2 and TRBJ1-1, with 7 bases fitting TRBD1. The germline V gene has CDR1 SGHAT and CDR2 FQNNGV. This CDR3 spans 15 amino acids. V shed 4 bases, J shed 2 bases, and the junction held 7 bases outside the gene matches. The CDR3 spells CASSYGTAGNTEAFF. In DNA form, the CDR3 reads TGTGCCAGCAGCTACGGGACAGCCGGAAACACTGAAGCTTTCTTT. Based on the CDR3 plus reference TRBV11-2 and TRBJ1-1, the full variable domain is EAGVAQSPRYKIIEKRQSVAFWCNPISGHATLYWYQQILGQGPKLLIQFQNNGVVDDSQLPKDRFSAERLKGVDSTLKIQPAKLEDSAVYLCASSYGTAGNTEAFFGQGTRLTVV.

This clonotype was recorded a few times. CDR3 bases: TGTGCCAGCAGCCAACTGGGTGGGGCGGGCTCCTACAATGAGCAGTTCTTC. Translation: CASSQLGGAGSYNEQFF. The chain links TRBV3-1 to TRBJ2-1, with D tentatively TRBD1 or TRBD2 (5 bases each). Trimming took 2 bases from V and 0 from J, leaving 14 bases between them. Looked up from germline, CDR1 is LGHDT and CDR2 is YNNKEL (reference sequence). The length of the CDR3 is 17 residues.

The chain combines TRBV9 with TRBJ2-2; 8 bases fit TRBD1. Losses at the gene ends were 0 bases for V and 2 bases for J; bases not matched to a gene: 6. Germline V CDR1 and CDR2: SGDLS, YYNGEE. The CDR3 length is 17 residues. DNA for the CDR3: TGTGCCAGCAGCGTAGAAGCAGGGGGCCTTAACACCGGGGAGCTGTTTTTT. Its translation: CASSVEAGGLNTGELFF. The variable domain in full, completed from reference TRBV9 and TRBJ2-2, reads DSGVTQTPKHLITATGQRVTLRCSPRSGDLSVYWYQQSLDQGLQFLIQYYNGEERAKGNILERFSAQQFPDLHSELNLSSLELGDSALYFCASSVEAGGLNTGELFFGEGSRLTVL.